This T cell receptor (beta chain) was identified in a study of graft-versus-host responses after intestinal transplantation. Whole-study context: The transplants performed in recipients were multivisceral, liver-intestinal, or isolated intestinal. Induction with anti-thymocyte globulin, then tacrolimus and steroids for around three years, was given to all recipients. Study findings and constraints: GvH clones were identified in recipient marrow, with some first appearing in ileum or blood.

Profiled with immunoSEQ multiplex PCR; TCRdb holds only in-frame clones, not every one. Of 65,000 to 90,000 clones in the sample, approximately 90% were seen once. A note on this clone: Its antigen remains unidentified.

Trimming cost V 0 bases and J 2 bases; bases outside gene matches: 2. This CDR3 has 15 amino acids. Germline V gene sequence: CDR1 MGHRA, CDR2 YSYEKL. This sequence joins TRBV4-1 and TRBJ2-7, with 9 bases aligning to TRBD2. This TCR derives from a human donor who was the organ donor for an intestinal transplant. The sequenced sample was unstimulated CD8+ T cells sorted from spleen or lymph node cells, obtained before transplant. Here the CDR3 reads CASSQEASGAYEQYF. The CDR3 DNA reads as TGCGCCAGCAGCCAAGAAGCTAGCGGGGCCTACGAGCAGTACTTC.